The clone carrying this T cell receptor (beta chain) is a singleton in its sample. The antigen is not known. The PCR contained 60 Vbeta and 13 Jbeta primers. Sequencing used immunoSEQ multiplex PCR; TCRdb keeps in-frame clones, though not all of them. The data contain fewer than 150,000 clones, 73% of them seen just once; the ten biggest clones take up 14%. This entry belongs to a study of cytomegalovirus exposure and HLA in healthy donors. Study-wide results and limits: The authors later found TCR association rates varying by HLA locus, with DRB1 most and HLA-C fewest.

The germline V gene has CDR1 SGHTA and CDR2 FQGNSA. The V end was cut by 1 base, the J end by 7 bases, with 13 bases between. CDR3 length: 15 residues. The chain is built from TRBV7-2 and TRBJ2-2, with a weak D call TRBD1 (5 bases). The receptor was derived from a human donor in good health. Sequenced input: PBMCs. CDR3 protein: CASSLESTQGGELFF. The CDR3 DNA is TGTGCCAGCAGCTTAGAGTCTACCCAGGGCGGGGAGCTGTTTTTT.